This T cell receptor (beta chain) was sequenced in a study of shared clonotypes between healthy human individuals. Within Nashville, Tennessee resided all donors, each a Caucasian adult. On this clone itself: The antigen is not known.

The CDR3 is 16 residues long. CDR1 is MDHEN, CDR2 SYDVKM, per germline. V was pared by 4 bases and J by 5 bases, with 7 bases of the junction left unmatched. Replicate sorted-subset PCRs were loaded with approximately 190 ng DNA, 31,000 or so T cell genomes. Data came from immunoSEQ multiplex PCR; TCRdb stores just in-frame clones and leaves some out. This sample has over a million clones, with 70% to 80% found just once. The study's findings and limits: Donors were few, which limited the genetic and exposure-history diversity represented.

The chain links TRBV28 to TRBJ2-1; the match to TRBD2 covers 11 bases. This sequence originates from a young man in good health. Some clones in this sample may be carry-over from other donors' samples. Sequenced: memory CD4+ T cells from PBMCs. Subset defined: CD45RA-negative fraction. The CDR3 region is CASSSRGLADNNEQFF. The CDR3 DNA reads as TGTGCCAGCAGTTCCCGGGGACTAGCGGATAACAATGAGCAGTTCTTC. Combining the CDR3 with reference TRBV28 and TRBJ2-1 gives the whole variable domain DVKVTQSSRYLVKRTGEKVFLECVQDMDHENMFWYRQDPGLGLRLIYFSYDVKMKEKGDIPEGYSVSREKKERFSLILESASTNQTSMYLCASSSRGLADNNEQFFGPGTRLTVL.